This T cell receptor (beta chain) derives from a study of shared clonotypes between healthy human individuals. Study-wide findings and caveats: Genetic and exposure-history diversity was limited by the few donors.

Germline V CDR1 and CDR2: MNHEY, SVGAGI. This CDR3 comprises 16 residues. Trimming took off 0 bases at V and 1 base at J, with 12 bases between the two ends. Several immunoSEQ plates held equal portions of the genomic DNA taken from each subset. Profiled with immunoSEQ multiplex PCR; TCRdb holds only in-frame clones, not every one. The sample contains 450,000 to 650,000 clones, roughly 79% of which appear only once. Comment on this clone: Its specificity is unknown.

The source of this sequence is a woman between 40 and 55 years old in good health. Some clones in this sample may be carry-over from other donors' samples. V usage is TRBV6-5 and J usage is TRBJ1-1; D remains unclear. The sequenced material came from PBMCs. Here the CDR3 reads CASSYSAGRRNTEAFF. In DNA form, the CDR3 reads TGTGCCAGCAGTTACTCGGCAGGCCGGAGGAACACTGAAGCTTTCTTT.